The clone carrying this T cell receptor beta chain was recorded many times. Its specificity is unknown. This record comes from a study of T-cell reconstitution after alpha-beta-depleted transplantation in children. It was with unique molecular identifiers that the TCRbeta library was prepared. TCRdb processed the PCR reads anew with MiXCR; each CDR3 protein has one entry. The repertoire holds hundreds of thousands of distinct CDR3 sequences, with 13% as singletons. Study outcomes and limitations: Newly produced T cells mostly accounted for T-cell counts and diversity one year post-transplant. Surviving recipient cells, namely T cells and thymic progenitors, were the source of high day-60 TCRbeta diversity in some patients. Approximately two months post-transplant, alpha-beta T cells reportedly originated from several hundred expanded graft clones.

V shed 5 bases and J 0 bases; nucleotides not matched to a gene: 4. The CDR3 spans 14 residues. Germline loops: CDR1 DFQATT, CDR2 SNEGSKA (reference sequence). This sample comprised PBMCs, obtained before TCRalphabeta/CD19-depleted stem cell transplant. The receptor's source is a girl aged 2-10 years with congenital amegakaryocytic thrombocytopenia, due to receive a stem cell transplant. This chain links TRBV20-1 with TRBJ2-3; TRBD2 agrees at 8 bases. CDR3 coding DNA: TGCAGTGCTTGTAGCGGGACTAGCACAGATACGCAGTATTTT. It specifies CSACSGTSTDTQYF.